A selection of T cell receptor beta chains follows, all from one sample in a study of human CD4 T cells and Enterobacteriaceae. Assay used: immunoSEQ multiplex PCR; TCRdb lists only in-frame clones, some missing. The sample holds about 25,000 clones, 70% to 90% seen once. The sequencing input was memory CD4+ T cells from blood. The receptors shown here come from a human donor in good health. Each CDR3 is given with its conserved first and last residue. The D gene is left open where the match is weak. The size entry is marked missing in some rows and otherwise reads once, few, many or a size class.

J gene: TRBJ2-1; D gene: TRBD2; V gene: TRBV11-2; clone size: -; CDR3 DNA: TGTGCCAGCAGCTGGGGACTAGCGGGGGGGCTGAGCTCCTACAATGAGCAGTTCTTC; CDR3 protein: CASSWGLAGGLSSYNEQFF
J gene: TRBJ1-4; D gene: TRBD1; V gene: TRBV25-1; clone size: -; CDR3 DNA: TGTGCCAGCGGCAGGGGGATAGGCACTAATGAAAAACTGTTTTTT; CDR3 protein: CASGRGIGTNEKLFF
J gene: TRBJ1-1; D gene: -; V gene: TRBV7-9; clone size: -; CDR3 DNA: TGTGCCAGCAGCTTGGGCCTTGACACTGAAGCTTTCTTT; CDR3 protein: CASSLGLDTEAFF
J gene: TRBJ1-4; D gene: -; V gene: TRBV6-6; clone size: -; CDR3 DNA: TGTGCCAGCAGTTACTCGGGGACAACTAATGAAAAACTGTTTTTT; CDR3 protein: CASSYSGTTNEKLFF
J gene: TRBJ1-6; D gene: TRBD1; V gene: TRBV27; clone size: medium-sized; CDR3 DNA: TGTGCCAGCAGTGACGTGACAGGGCCTGGGTCACCCCTCCACTTT; CDR3 protein: CASSDVTGPGSPLHF
J gene: TRBJ2-3; D gene: -; V gene: TRBV21-1; clone size: -; CDR3 DNA: TGTGCCAGCAGCAATCGCGCAGATACGCAGTATTTT; CDR3 protein: CASSNRADTQYF
J gene: TRBJ2-6; D gene: TRBD1; V gene: TRBV2; clone size: once; CDR3 DNA: TGTGCCAGCACCTTAGCCCGGGACAGGGGCTCTGGGGCCAACGTCCTGACTTTC; CDR3 protein: CASTLARDRGSGANVLTF
J gene: TRBJ2-5; D gene: TRBD1; V gene: TRBV6-6; clone size: -; CDR3 DNA: TGTGCCAGCAGTTACCCAGGGACAGCTCAAGAGACCCAGTACTTC; CDR3 protein: CASSYPGTAQETQYF
J gene: TRBJ2-1; D gene: TRBD2; V gene: TRBV7-8; clone size: -; CDR3 DNA: TGTGCCAGCAGCTTAGCAGCGGGAGGGCGTTTTGGCGATGAGCAGTTCTTC; CDR3 protein: CASSLAAGGRFGDEQFF
J gene: TRBJ2-3; D gene: -; V gene: TRBV29-1; clone size: -; CDR3 DNA: TGCAGCGTTGAATTGGCGGCAGCCCTTACGCAGTATTTT; CDR3 protein: CSVELAAALTQYF
J gene: TRBJ2-2; D gene: TRBD2; V gene: TRBV2; clone size: -; CDR3 DNA: TGTGCCAGCAGGGGACTAGCGAACACCGGGGAGCTGTTTTTT; CDR3 protein: CASRGLANTGELFF
J gene: TRBJ2-7; D gene: -; V gene: TRBV2; clone size: -; CDR3 DNA: TGTGCCAGCAGCGCACCCCCCCCCTGGACTTCGCCCGAGCAGTACTTC; CDR3 protein: CASSAPPPWTSPEQYF
J gene: TRBJ1-1; D gene: TRBD1; V gene: TRBV19; clone size: -; CDR3 DNA: TGTGCCAGTACCGACAGGGTCTTTTCTGAAGCTTTCTTT; CDR3 protein: CASTDRVFSEAFF
J gene: TRBJ2-5; D gene: -; V gene: TRBV18; clone size: -; CDR3 DNA: TGTGCCAGCTCACCACCCCGGTCCGCTGAGACCCAGTACTTC; CDR3 protein: CASSPPRSAETQYF
J gene: TRBJ1-3; D gene: TRBD1; V gene: TRBV30; clone size: -; CDR3 DNA: TGTGCCTGGAGAGACAGGGGCAGTGGAAACACCATATATTTT; CDR3 protein: CAWRDRGSGNTIYF
J gene: TRBJ1-1; D gene: -; V gene: TRBV7-2; clone size: -; CDR3 DNA: TGTGCCAGTTTGTTCATGGGCGCGGACACTGAAGCTTTCTTT; CDR3 protein: CASLFMGADTEAFF
J gene: TRBJ2-3; D gene: -; V gene: TRBV9; clone size: -; CDR3 DNA: TGTGCCAGCAGCGGTCGCACAGATACGCAGTATTTT; CDR3 protein: CASSGRTDTQYF
J gene: TRBJ2-2; D gene: TRBD1; V gene: TRBV6-5; clone size: few; CDR3 DNA: TGTGCCAGCAGTGGGACAGCGAACACCGGGGAGCTGTTTTTT; CDR3 protein: CASSGTANTGELFF
J gene: TRBJ2-7; D gene: -; V gene: TRBV27; clone size: -; CDR3 DNA: TGTGCCAGCAGTTTAGCAGGGGTCAAAGCCTACGAGCAGTACTTC; CDR3 protein: CASSLAGVKAYEQYF
J gene: TRBJ1-2; D gene: -; V gene: TRBV11-2; clone size: -; CDR3 DNA: TGTGCCAGCAGCTTTATGAAGGCCGCACAGTTCTATGGCTACACCTTC; CDR3 protein: CASSFMKAAQFYGYTF
J gene: TRBJ2-1; D gene: -; V gene: TRBV6-5; clone size: once; CDR3 DNA: TGTGCCAGCAGCCCCGGGGGTGAGCAGTTCTTC; CDR3 protein: CASSPGGEQFF
J gene: TRBJ2-7; D gene: -; V gene: TRBV18; clone size: -; CDR3 DNA: TGTGCCAGCTCACCACCGTCGCTCCCCTACGAGCAGTACTTC; CDR3 protein: CASSPPSLPYEQYF
J gene: TRBJ1-2; D gene: TRBD1; V gene: TRBV28; clone size: -; CDR3 DNA: TGTGCCAGCAGTTCCGGGACAGGGGAACTTGGGCGCTATGGCTACACCTTC; CDR3 protein: CASSSGTGELGRYGYTF